This T cell receptor (beta chain) was recovered during a study of shared clonotypes between healthy human individuals. Study conclusions and caveats: Rarefaction analysis demonstrated incomplete sorted-subset sequencing notwithstanding large depth.

This CDR3 comprises 15 residues. V shed 2 bases and J 3 bases; nucleotides not matched to a gene: 6. Looked up from germline, CDR1 is SGHRS and CDR2 is YFSETQ. Method: immunoSEQ multiplex PCR; TCRdb's copy keeps in-frame clones and lacks some. The table lists approximately 2,300,000 clones, around 92% of them singletons, with more than 0.35% in the top ten. Donors were healthy HIV-negative adults without recent acute infections or vaccinations. The study drew all its donors from Caucasian adults living in Nashville, Tennessee. Subsets obtained from CD4+ cells comprised CD45RA+ naive and CD45RA-negative memory cells. In its sample, this clone was seen once. Its antigen remains unknown.

The sequenced sample consisted of naive CD4+ T cells from PBMCs. Documented subset: CD45RA+ positively selected. The chain joins TRBV5-1 to TRBJ1-2, with 8 bases identical to TRBD1. The clonotype originates from a young man in good health. Some clones in this sample may be carry-over from other donors' samples. CDR3 in amino acids: CASSLSPGQDYGYTF. CDR3 nucleotide sequence: TGCGCCAGCAGCTTATCCCCGGGACAGGACTATGGCTACACCTTC.